This passage covers 27 T cell receptor beta chains from one sample sequenced in a study of vaccination and CD4 T cells after COVID-19. These receptors' antigens are unknown. CD4+ T cells that had been cultured provided DNA sequenced with the Oncomine TCR Beta short-read assay. TCRdb passed the PCR reads through MiXCR, listing each CDR3 protein once. This table has more than 12,000 distinct CDR3 sequences, roughly 34% appearing once. Treatment noted: approximately 11-day PBMC culture with coronavirus spike peptide pools or control peptides (ViraFEST assay). Material: cultured CD4+ T cells from blood. Every receptor here comes from a human donor with COVID-19.

The J gene is TRBJ1-4, the V gene TRBV7-2, with 9 bases identical to TRBD1. Trimming took 5 bases from V and 6 from J; bases not matched to a gene: 4. The CDR3 extends over 14 amino acids. CDR1 is SGHTA and CDR2 is FQGNSA in the germline V gene. CDR3 region: CASSRDRVYEKLFF. The CDR3 region has the DNA TGTGCCAGCAGCCGGGACAGGGTTTATGAAAAACTGTTTTTT.

This clonotype came up a few times. This chain links TRBV6-1 with TRBJ1-2; possibly TRBD1 for D (6 bases). Germline V gene sequence: CDR1 MNHNS, CDR2 SASEGT. The V end was cut by 6 bases, the J end by 5 bases, with 19 bases between. The CDR3 runs 15 residues. The CDR3 is CASRFHREGEYGYTF. For the CDR3, the DNA is TGTGCCAGCAGATTCCACAGGGAGGGGGAGTATGGCTACACCTTC.

This clonotype qualifies as medium-sized. This chain connects TRBV30 to TRBJ2-5; no clear D. The CDR3 sequence is 11 residues long. From germline, CDR1 is GTSNPN and CDR2 SVGIG (reference sequence). V was shortened by 4 bases and J by 5 bases, with 8 bases between the two germline ends. In nucleotides, the CDR3 is TGTGCCTGGAAAGTGGGGGAGACCCAGTACTTC. Residues: CAWKVGETQYF.

This clonotype has only a few counts. The CDR3 loop reads CASRYGGTGANVLTF. The CDR3, as DNA: TGTGCCAGCAGATATGGGGGTACTGGGGCCAACGTCCTGACTTTC. This rearrangement joins TRBV5-8 to TRBJ2-6, with D perhaps matching TRBD1 or TRBD2 (5 bases each). The CDR3 spans 15 residues. CDR1 and CDR2 from the germline V gene are SGHTS and YDEGEE. Trimming pared 5 bases from V and 2 bases from J, leaving 11 bases between.

The rearrangement uses TRBV7-2 and TRBJ1-2; TRBD1 matches at 9 bases. Germline V lookup: CDR1 SGHTA, CDR2 FQGNSA. CDR3 length: 17 residues. V dropped 5 bases and J dropped 7; count of bases not matched to a gene: 17. CDR3 residues: CASSQSSGTGFSFGYTF. DNA of the CDR3: TGTGCCAGCAGCCAAAGCTCCGGGACAGGGTTTTCTTTTGGCTACACCTTC.

This clonotype was seen a handful of times. The rearrangement links TRBV27 to TRBJ2-5; TRBD2 aligns across 12 bases. Germline values: CDR1 MNHEY, CDR2 SMNVEV (reference sequence). V was pared by 3 bases and J by 5 bases, with 13 bases of the junction left unmatched. The CDR3 is 18 amino acids. The CDR3: CASSFSALAGGPRETQYF. The DNA for the CDR3 is TGTGCCAGCAGTTTCTCAGCGCTAGCGGGGGGGCCTAGGGAGACCCAGTACTTC.

For the CDR3, the DNA is TGCAGTGCTAGAAGCCCTCTTAATCGGTACGAGCAGTACTTC. Its protein product is CSARSPLNRYEQYF. The J gene is TRBJ2-7, the V gene TRBV20-1; D is unclear. Germline-derived CDR1 and CDR2 are DFQATT and SNEGSKA (reference sequence). This CDR3 is built from 14 residues. The ends were cut back, 2 bases at V and 4 bases at J, with 15 bases in the middle.

The rearrangement uses TRBV20-1 and TRBJ2-3, with D unclear. The CDR3 totals 14 residues. V lost 5 bases and J lost 3, with 15 bases in between. Germline loops: CDR1 DFQATT, CDR2 SNEGSKA (reference sequence). CDR3 sequence (DNA): TGCAGTGCTGCCGGAACAAGCACTACAGATACGCAGTATTTT. This sequence encodes CSAAGTSTTDTQYF.

This clonotype was observed a handful of times. The chain couples TRBV20-1 to TRBJ1-5; 10 bases line up with TRBD1. The V gene's germline CDR1 is DFQATT and CDR2 SNEGSKA (reference sequence). This CDR3 spans 18 amino acids. V trimming: 0 bases; J trimming: 4 bases; junction bases outside the gene matches: 12. This CDR3 is CSARDLRTGGTANQPQHF. Here the CDR3 DNA reads TGCAGTGCTAGAGATCTACGGACAGGGGGAACGGCAAATCAGCCCCAGCATTTT.

The chain carries TRBV14 and TRBJ2-5; TRBD2 agrees at 9 bases. The V segment lost 5 bases and the J segment 5 bases; nucleotides outside the gene matches: 12. The CDR3 has 16 amino acids. Germline values: CDR1 SGHDN, CDR2 FVKESK. In nucleotides, the CDR3 is TGTGCCAGCAGCGGGCCCGAGTGGACTAGCGACGAGACCCAGTACTTC. Translated: CASSGPEWTSDETQYF.

The chain carries TRBV28 and TRBJ2-7, with 8 bases that match TRBD1. The CDR3 has 14 residues. Germline CDR1 MDHEN, CDR2 SYDVKM. The V and J ends lost 4 bases and 3 bases, in that order; junction bases with no gene match: 5. The CDR3 region has the DNA TGTGCCAGCAGTTACCAGGGGGCCAGCTACGAGCAGTACTTC. Residues: CASSYQGASYEQYF.

The V gene is TRBV7-2, the J gene TRBJ2-5, with D possibly being TRBD2 (5 bases). With 4 bases removed from V and 0 bases from J, the gap between germline ends came to 18 bases. CDR3 length: 17 amino acids. In germline, CDR1 is SGHTA, CDR2 FQGNSA. Written as DNA, the CDR3 is TGTGCCAGCAGCTCTGCGCGCGGGCAAAGGTACCAAGAGACCCAGTACTTC. Amino acid sequence: CASSSARGQRYQETQYF.

This clonotype was counted a few times. The genes are TRBV6-1 and TRBJ1-2; 7 bases line up with TRBD1. The V gene's germline CDR1 is MNHNS and CDR2 SASEGT. CDR3 size: 14 residues. The ends lost 5 bases at V and 6 bases at J; junction bases unmatched: 9. The CDR3 loop reads CASSRQGSSDGYTF. The CDR3 coding sequence is TGTGCCAGCAGTCGACAGGGTAGTTCGGATGGCTACACCTTC.

CDR3 in DNA: TGTGCCAGCAACACACTCGCTGGGGCCAACGTCCTGACTTTC. It specifies CASNTLAGANVLTF. This chain links TRBV28 with TRBJ2-6; no definite D call. V lost 7 bases and J lost 2, with 9 bases in between. The CDR3 is 14 amino acids. Germline-derived CDR1 and CDR2 are MDHEN and SYDVKM. Together with reference TRBV28 and TRBJ2-6, the CDR3 gives the full variable domain: DVKVTQSSRYLVKRTGEKVFLECVQDMDHENMFWYRQDPGLGLRLIYFSYDVKMKEKGDIPEGYSVSREKKERFSLILESASTNQTSMYLCASNTLAGANVLTFGAGSRLTVL.

The table lists this clonotype with a few counts. The chain recombines TRBV2 with TRBJ1-4, with unresolved D. CDR3 length: 14 residues. V was pared by 8 bases and J by 4 bases, with 14 bases between. The V gene's germline CDR1 is SNHLY and CDR2 FYNNEI. The CDR3 DNA reads as TGTGCCAGCTCCCCGGCCGTAGATAATGAAAAACTGTTTTTT. This gives the protein CASSPAVDNEKLFF.

This clonotype was seen more than once but under ten times. The chain links TRBV7-9 to TRBJ2-2; TRBD1 agrees at 8 bases. Germline trimming cut 7 bases from V and 6 bases from J; bases unmatched to any gene: 7. The CDR3 is made up of 14 amino acids. Germline assignment: CDR1 SEHNR and CDR2 FQNEAQ (reference sequence). This chain's CDR3 is CASKLKDRAGELFF. The CDR3 DNA reads TGTGCCAGCAAGTTAAAGGACAGGGCCGGGGAGCTGTTTTTT.

This chain uses TRBV7-8 with TRBJ2-2; 7 bases fit TRBD1. The CDR3 covers 17 residues. Germline lookup yields CDR1 SGHVS and CDR2 FQNEAQ. The trim removed 5 bases at V and 5 bases at J, leaving 14 bases unmatched. For the CDR3, the DNA is TGTGCCAGCAGCGTAGGTTTAAGGGGGCGTGATACCGGGGAGCTGTTTTTT. Translating gives CASSVGLRGRDTGELFF.

The chain couples TRBV5-4 to TRBJ2-5; the match to TRBD2 covers 8 bases. The ends lost 4 bases at V and 5 bases at J; junction bases unmatched: 10. CDR3 length: 15 residues. Germline CDR1 and CDR2: SGHNT and YYREEE (reference sequence). CDR3 residues: CASSGGLAGFETQYF. Here the CDR3 DNA reads TGTGCCAGCAGCGGCGGTTTAGCGGGGTTTGAGACCCAGTACTTC.

This clonotype came up a few times. V gene TRBV11-2 combines with J gene TRBJ1-6; the D is unclear. CDR1 SGHAT and CDR2 FQNNGV come from the germline V gene. The V end was cut by 5 bases, the J end by 11 bases, with 10 bases between. The length of the CDR3 is 12 residues. The CDR3 sequence is CASSKIGPPLHF. Written as DNA, the CDR3 is TGTGCCAGCAGCAAGATAGGACCACCCCTCCACTTT.

The chain carries TRBV19 and TRBJ1-3, with D perhaps matching TRBD1 (5 bases). The CDR3 contains 17 residues. In germline, CDR1 is LNHDA, CDR2 SQIVND (reference sequence). Trimming left V 1 base short and J 0 bases short, with 13 bases between. The CDR3 DNA reads TGTGCCAGTAGTATAGGTCCGGGACGTAGCTCTGGAAACACCATATATTTT. This translates into CASSIGPGRSSGNTIYF.

The V gene is TRBV12-3 or TRBV12-4, the J gene TRBJ1-2; tentatively, D is TRBD1 (5 bases). The V end lost 6 bases, the J end lost 3 bases, and 14 bases lay between the germline ends. The CDR3 loop spans 14 amino acids. This chain's CDR3 is CASSPTGEDYGYTF. As DNA, the CDR3 is TGTGCCAGCAGCCCAACAGGCGAGGACTATGGCTACACCTTC.

The V gene is TRBV19, the J gene TRBJ1-2; TRBD1 matches at 10 bases. The CDR3 is 15 amino acids. CDR1 is LNHDA and CDR2 is SQIVND in the germline V gene (reference sequence). J gave up 8 bases and V 3 bases, and 9 bases lay outside the gene matches. CDR3 amino acids: CASSIPGDRGVGYTF. The CDR3 DNA reads TGTGCCAGTAGTATCCCGGGGGACAGGGGTGTCGGCTACACCTTC.

The chain carries TRBV7-9 and TRBJ1-4; tentatively, D is TRBD1 (5 bases). Germline lookup yields CDR1 SEHNR and CDR2 FQNEAQ (reference sequence). The CDR3 runs 12 residues. Trimming stripped 5 bases from V and 7 bases from J, with 8 bases between. The CDR3 spells CASSPGTEKLFF. DNA for the CDR3: TGTGCCAGCAGCCCAGGGACTGAAAAACTGTTTTTT.

The V call is TRBV11-2, the J call TRBJ2-7; 10 bases are a match to TRBD2. Per germline, CDR1 SGHAT and CDR2 FQNNGV. CDR3 length: 14 residues. V lost 5 bases and J lost 2; bases outside the gene matches: 3. CDR3: CASSVSGGAYEQYF. CDR3 DNA: TGTGCCAGCAGCGTAAGCGGGGGGGCCTACGAGCAGTACTTC. Based on the CDR3 plus reference TRBV11-2 and TRBJ2-7, the full variable domain is EAGVAQSPRYKIIEKRQSVAFWCNPISGHATLYWYQQILGQGPKLLIQFQNNGVVDDSQLPKDRFSAERLKGVDSTLKIQPAKLEDSAVYLCASSVSGGAYEQYFGPGTRLTVT.

This rearrangement joins TRBV27 to TRBJ2-5; TRBD2 might be the D (7 bases). The V gene lost 5 bases and the J gene lost 4 bases, with 14 bases spanning the gap. In germline, CDR1 is MNHEY, CDR2 SMNVEV (reference sequence). The CDR3 covers 14 residues. CDR3 nucleotide sequence: TGTGCCAGCAGTGGGGGGGGCGCGGGAGAGACCCAGTACTTC. Residues: CASSGGGAGETQYF.

This rearrangement joins TRBV11-3 to TRBJ2-6; D may be TRBD1 (5 bases). The V and J ends lost 5 bases and 1 base respectively, with 9 bases between them. The germline gives CDR1 SGHNT, CDR2 YENEEA. The CDR3 has 15 residues. CDR3 protein: CASSLQGSGANVLTF. CDR3 bases: TGTGCCAGCAGCCTTCAGGGTTCTGGGGCCAACGTCCTGACTTTC.

This clonotype showed up just a few times. V usage is TRBV27 and J usage is TRBJ2-5; the match to TRBD1 covers 8 bases. The CDR3 loop spans 14 amino acids. Germline lookup yields CDR1 MNHEY and CDR2 SMNVEV (reference sequence). V lost 1 base, J lost 2 bases, and 0 bases stayed unmatched. The CDR3 here is CASSLWDRQETQYF. For the CDR3, the DNA is TGTGCCAGCAGTTTATGGGACAGGCAAGAGACCCAGTACTTC.